One and the same sample provided the 19 T cell receptor beta chains below, sequenced in a study of T cells expressing NK-cell markers. From the 5' RACE reads, TCRdb lists one entry per CDR3 protein and no DNA. Seen in this sample are some 340,000 distinct CDR3 sequences; the ten most common clones hold roughly 5.5%. Sequencing was done on a sample of blood T cells: a sorted CD56 or NKG2C T cell subset, CD4+ or CD8+ T cells, or bulk PBMC T cells (not recorded which). The receptors originated from a man between 18 and 69 years old in good health.

The rearrangement links TRBV12-3 or TRBV12-4 to TRBJ1-4; there is no DNA to check the TCRdb D call of TRBD1. The CDR3 spans 16 residues. CDR3 loop: CASSLRGKGTNEKLFF.

This sequence joins TRBV5-1 and TRBJ2-5; checking the TCRdb D call of TRBD1 is not possible without DNA. Looked up from germline, CDR1 is SGHRS and CDR2 is YFSETQ. The length of the CDR3 is 16 residues. The CDR3 reads CASGHLGQPRTETQYF.

The rearrangement links TRBV19 to TRBJ1-5. Germline V lookup: CDR1 LNHDA, CDR2 SQIVND (reference sequence). This CDR3 is 16 amino acids long. This CDR3 reads CASSIHRAPSNQPQHF.

The chain is built from TRBV7-2 and TRBJ2-7. The germline V gene has CDR1 SGHTA and CDR2 FQGNSA. CDR3 size: 16 residues. The CDR3 sequence is CASSLVGNNSGYEQYF.

The chain has TRBV7-2 and TRBJ2-5; TCRdb designates TRBD2, a call that cannot be tested without DNA. This CDR3 spans 19 amino acids. CDR1 is SGHTA and CDR2 is FQGNSA in the germline V gene. The chain's CDR3 is CASSLASGLAGARQETQYF.

This rearrangement joins TRBV7-2 to TRBJ2-7; absent DNA, TCRdb's TRBD1 call cannot be checked. This CDR3 spans 15 amino acids. Germline V gives CDR1 SGHTA, CDR2 FQGNSA. The chain's CDR3 is CASSPGQQRTYEQYF. Drawing the rest from reference TRBV7-2 and TRBJ2-7, the complete variable domain is GAGVSQSPSNKVTEKGKDVELRCDPISGHTALYWYRQSLGQGLEFLIYFQGNSAPDKSGLPSDRFSAERTGGSVSTLTIQRTQQEDSAVYLCASSPGQQRTYEQYFGPGTRLTVT.

This rearrangement joins TRBV7-9 to TRBJ1-6. This CDR3 region has 14 residues. CDR1 is SEHNR and CDR2 is FQNEAQ in the germline V gene (reference sequence). The CDR3 reads CASSPVYSNSPLHF.

The V and J genes are TRBV7-3 and TRBJ1-1; TCRdb's assignment of TRBD1 cannot be checked, as there is no DNA. CDR3 length equals 16 residues. CDR1 and CDR2 from the germline V gene are SGHTA and FQGTGA. The CDR3 protein is CASSILRDKPNTEAFF.

The V gene is TRBV5-1, the J gene TRBJ2-1; TCRdb reports TRBD1, a call that lacks DNA to check it against. The CDR3 spans 16 residues. From germline, CDR1 is SGHRS and CDR2 YFSETQ. CDR3 residues: CASSTLQGVVNNEQFF.

The chain carries TRBV18 and TRBJ1-5. From germline, CDR1 is KGHSH and CDR2 LQKENI. The CDR3 is 13 amino acids. The CDR3 protein is CASSPYLNQPQHF.

This CDR3 reads CASSPDSFNYGYTF. V usage is TRBV7-9 and J usage is TRBJ1-2; the D call of TRBD1 rests on TCRdb alone, since no DNA is present to check it. The CDR3 sequence is 14 residues long. CDR1 and CDR2 (germline): SEHNR, FQNEAQ (reference sequence).

V gene TRBV12-3 or TRBV12-4 combines with J gene TRBJ2-5; TCRdb indicates TRBD2, and absent DNA this call remains unverified. The CDR3 covers 18 residues. CDR3 residues: CASSLVSLAGGKKETQYF.

J is TRBJ2-5 and V is TRBV11-2. The CDR3 totals 15 residues. Germline V gene lookup returns CDR1 SGHAT and CDR2 FQNNGV. The CDR3 spells CASSLAPPYQETQYF.

The CDR3 sequence: CSVSRGGSSYEQYF. The chain recombines TRBV29-1 with TRBJ2-7; the D call of TRBD2 rests on TCRdb alone, since no DNA is present to check it. The germline V gene encodes CDR1 SQVTM and CDR2 ANQGSEA. This CDR3 has 14 residues.

V gene TRBV9 combines with J gene TRBJ2-1. CDR3 length: 15 amino acids. Germline values: CDR1 SGDLS, CDR2 YYNGEE. Here the CDR3 reads CASSVAVQNYNEQFF.

The chain links TRBV18 to TRBJ2-3; there is no DNA to check the TCRdb D call of TRBD1. Germline V gene sequence: CDR1 KGHSH, CDR2 LQKENI. CDR3 length equals 16 residues. The CDR3 here is CASSQNRGFPTDTQYF.

The chain employs TRBV3-1 and TRBJ1-4. The CDR3 runs to 13 residues. Germline V CDR1 and CDR2: LGHDT, YNNKEL (reference sequence). CDR3 sequence reads: CASSQAVSEKLFF.

The CDR3 spells CASSIKAGENEKLFF. The chain has TRBV7-9 and TRBJ1-4. The V gene's germline CDR1 is SEHNR and CDR2 FQNEAQ (reference sequence). This CDR3 comprises 15 residues. Filled out from reference TRBV7-9 and TRBJ1-4, the complete variable domain reads DTGVSQNPRHKITKRGQNVTFRCDPISEHNRLYWYRQTLGQGPEFLTYFQNEAQLEKSRLLSDRFSAERPKGSFSTLEIQRTEQGDSAMYLCASSIKAGENEKLFFGSGTQLSVL.

V gene TRBV7-8 combines with J gene TRBJ2-7. Germline V gene data show CDR1 as SGHVS and CDR2 as FQNEAQ. The CDR3 has 11 residues. The CDR3 is CASSPTRWQYF.